This paragraph reports one T cell receptor (beta chain). Its target is not known. Sequencing templates came from extracted RNA that was reverse transcribed into cDNA. TCRdb's copy holds only in-frame clones and misses some; the assay was immunoSEQ multiplex PCR. This repertoire shows roughly 99,000 clones, about 83% found once; its top ten account for over 20%. Described treatment: oral pan-JAK inhibitor, 5-10 mg twice daily. The data belong to a study of CD8+ T cells in alopecia areata. Study-level background: Using the percentage of affected scalp area, treated patients' severity was scored.

Study-level points and caveats: Scalp lesions, especially in alopecia totalis/universalis, had higher clonality than normal scalp. There were many expanded lesional clones persisting in scalp and blood during tofacitinib. Just one nonresponder means the tie between baseline CD8+ expansion and response stays uncertain.

The sequenced sample was CD8+ T cells sorted from blood, obtained at week 24, from a patient treated with tofacitinib. This clonotype was obtained from a human donor with alopecia areata.

CDR3 bases: TGTGCCAGCAGTTATTTCGCCGGACGTGAAGCTTTCTTT. This sequence encodes CASSYFAGREAFF. The chain combines TRBV6-5 with TRBJ1-1, with unresolved D. The germline CDR1 and CDR2 sequences are MNHEY and SVGAGI. The CDR3 loop spans 13 amino acids. V was cut by 3 bases and J by 7 bases, with 12 bases left in between.